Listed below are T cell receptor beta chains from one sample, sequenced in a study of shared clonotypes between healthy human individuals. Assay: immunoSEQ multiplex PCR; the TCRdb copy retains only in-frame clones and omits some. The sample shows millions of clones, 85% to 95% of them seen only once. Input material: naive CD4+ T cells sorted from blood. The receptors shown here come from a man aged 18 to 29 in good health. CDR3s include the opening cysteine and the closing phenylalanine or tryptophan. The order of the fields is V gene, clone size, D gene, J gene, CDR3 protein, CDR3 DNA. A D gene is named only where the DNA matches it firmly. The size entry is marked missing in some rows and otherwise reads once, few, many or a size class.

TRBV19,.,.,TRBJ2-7,CASHDMTPPYEQYF,TGTGCCAGTCACGACATGACCCCTCCCTACGAGCAGTACTTC
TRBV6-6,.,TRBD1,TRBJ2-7,CASSQTGGPYEQYF,TGTGCCAGCAGTCAGACAGGGGGTCCCTACGAGCAGTACTTC
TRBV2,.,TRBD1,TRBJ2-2,CASSRQGGSGELFF,TGTGCCAGCAGTCGACAGGGTGGAAGCGGGGAGCTGTTTTTT
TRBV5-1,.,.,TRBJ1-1,CASRSGVGLNTEAFF,TGCGCCAGCAGATCCGGGGTGGGGTTGAACACTGAAGCTTTCTTT
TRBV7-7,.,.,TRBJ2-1,CASSLAGTPGANEQFF,TGTGCTAGCAGCTTAGCCGGGACTCCCGGGGCCAATGAGCAGTTCTTC
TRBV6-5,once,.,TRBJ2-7,CASTLRPIKYEQYF,TGTGCCAGCACCCTACGGCCAATTAAATACGAGCAGTACTTC
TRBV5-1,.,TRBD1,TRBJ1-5,CASSQTGEGNQPQHF,TGCGCCAGCAGCCAGACAGGGGAAGGGAACCAGCCCCAGCATTTT
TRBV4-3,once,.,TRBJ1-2,CASSQDQGEHYYGYTF,TGCGCCAGCAGCCAAGACCAGGGTGAGCATTACTATGGCTACACCTTC
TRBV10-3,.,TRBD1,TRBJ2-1,CATLGTGHNEQFF,TGTGCCACCTTGGGGACAGGGCACAATGAGCAGTTCTTC
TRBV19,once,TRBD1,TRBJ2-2,CASSRGQGGTGELFF,TGTGCCAGTAGTCGGGGACAGGGTGGAACCGGGGAGCTGTTTTTT
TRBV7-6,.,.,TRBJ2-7,CASSLWEKDYEQYF,TGTGCCAGCAGCTTATGGGAAAAAGACTACGAGCAGTACTTC
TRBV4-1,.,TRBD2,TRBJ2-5,CASSRTTSGETQYF,TGCGCCAGCAGCCGAACGACTAGCGGTGAGACCCAGTACTTC
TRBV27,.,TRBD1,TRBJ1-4,CASSLRGQNHEKLFF,TGTGCCAGCAGCTTAAGGGGACAGAATCATGAAAAACTGTTTTTT
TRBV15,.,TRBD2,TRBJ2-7,CATSRTSPNYEQYF,TGTGCCACCAGCAGGACTAGCCCTAACTACGAGCAGTACTTC
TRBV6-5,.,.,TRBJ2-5,CASSYTVLGTQYF,TGTGCCAGCAGTTACACAGTCTTGGGGACCCAGTACTTC
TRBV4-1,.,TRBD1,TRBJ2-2,CASSHRTGEEVKTGELFF,TGCGCCAGCAGCCATCGGACAGGGGAGGAGGTAAAAACCGGGGAGCTGTTTTTT
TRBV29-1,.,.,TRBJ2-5,CSVARETQYF,TGCAGCGTTGCCCGGGAGACCCAGTACTTC
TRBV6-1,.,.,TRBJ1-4,CASSKGFEKLFF,TGTGCCAGCAGTAAAGGGTTTGAAAAACTGTTTTTT
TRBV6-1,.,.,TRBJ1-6,CASSDGQGLKTYNSPLHF,TGTGCCAGCAGTGATGGGCAGGGGCTAAAGACCTATAATTCACCCCTCCACTTT
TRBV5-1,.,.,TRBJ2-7,CASSPVGDYEQYF,TGCGCCAGCAGCCCCGTAGGAGACTACGAGCAGTACTTC
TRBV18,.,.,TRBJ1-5,CASSPGDFSNQPQHF,TGTGCCAGCTCACCCGGAGATTTTAGCAATCAGCCCCAGCATTTT
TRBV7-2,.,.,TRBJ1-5,CASSLDVGYSNQPQHF,TGTGCCAGCAGCTTAGATGTCGGCTATAGCAATCAGCCCCAGCATTTT